Listed below are T cell receptor beta chains from one sample, sequenced in a study of T cells in Graves' hyperthyroidism and ophthalmopathy. From the multiplex PCR reads, TCRdb called clonotypes with MiXCR, one entry per CDR3 protein. The table lists 390,000 or so distinct CDR3 sequences, about 15% of them singletons. Specimen: blood. Receptors originate from a man aged 18 to 29 with Graves' ophthalmopathy. CDR3s include the opening cysteine and the closing phenylalanine or tryptophan. The order of the fields is CDR3 length, clone size, J gene, V gene, D gene, CDR3 protein, CDR3 DNA. The D gene is left open where the match is weak. Part of the rows lack a size; the others show once, few, many or a class for expanded clones.

14	NA	TRBJ2-1	TRBV29-1	TRBD2	CSVTGLAGANEQFF	TGCAGCGTGACGGGACTAGCGGGGGCAAATGAGCAGTTCTTC
17	NA	TRBJ1-2	TRBV5-1	TRBD1	CASSLSPKLTGEGGYTF	TGCGCCAGCAGCTTAAGTCCCAAATTGACAGGGGAAGGGGGCTACACCTTC
16	NA	TRBJ2-1	TRBV20-1	TRBD2	CSARDRAGRFYNEQFF	TGCAGTGCTAGAGATCGAGCGGGGCGGTTCTACAATGAGCAGTTCTTC
12	few	TRBJ2-7	TRBV6-1	NA	CASSTGKYEQYF	TGTGCCAGCTCAACCGGGAAATACGAGCAGTACTTC
14	NA	TRBJ1-2	TRBV7-9	TRBD1	CASSSGTGIYGYTF	TGTGCCAGCAGCTCTGGGACAGGGATCTATGGCTACACCTTC
15	NA	TRBJ2-7	TRBV5-1	NA	CASSSSSPITYEQYF	TGCGCCAGCAGCTCCTCGTCACCTATTACTTACGAGCAGTACTTC
15	NA	TRBJ2-3	TRBV13	TRBD1	CASSSPTGSTDTQYF	TGTGCCAGCAGCTCACCGACAGGGAGCACAGATACGCAGTATTTT
15	many	TRBJ1-1	TRBV5-6	TRBD1	CASSLVGQGHTEAFF	TGTGCCAGCAGCTTGGTGGGACAGGGGCACACTGAAGCTTTCTTT
14	NA	TRBJ2-7	TRBV2	NA	CASSVWSRNYEQYF	TGTGCCAGCAGTGTCTGGTCCCGGAACTACGAGCAGTACTTC
16	many	TRBJ2-3	TRBV18	TRBD1	CASSPPGGQGEGTQYF	TGTGCCAGCTCACCACCAGGGGGACAGGGCGAGGGTACGCAGTATTTT
14	many	TRBJ2-3	TRBV11-1	TRBD2	CASSPGGGTDTQYF	TGTGCCAGCAGCCCTGGGGGGGGCACAGATACGCAGTATTTT
15	many	TRBJ1-1	TRBV9	NA	CTSSVDQGRNTEAFF	TGTACCAGCAGCGTAGACCAGGGGAGGAACACTGAAGCTTTCTTT
15	few	TRBJ1-5	TRBV10-2	NA	CASSESADSNQPQHF	TGCGCCAGCAGTGAGTCCGCAGATAGCAATCAGCCCCAGCATTTT
13	many	TRBJ1-2	TRBV20-1	NA	CSARDLPTGGYTF	TGCAGTGCTAGAGATTTGCCGACGGGGGGCTACACCTTC
15	NA	TRBJ1-1	TRBV11-3	TRBD1	CASSSSTGAGTEAFF	TGTGCCAGCAGCTCATCGACAGGGGCAGGCACTGAAGCTTTCTTT
18	many	TRBJ2-1	TRBV6-1	TRBD2	CASSDRLAGLSSYNEQFF	TGTGCCAGCAGTGATCGGCTAGCGGGGTTGAGCTCCTACAATGAGCAGTTCTTC
15	many	TRBJ2-1	TRBV7-9	NA	CASSLAEPPWNEQFF	TGTGCCAGCAGCTTAGCAGAGCCCCCGTGGAATGAGCAGTTCTTC
13	NA	TRBJ1-2	TRBV12-3/TRBV12-4	TRBD1	CASTSDRVYGYTF	TGTGCCAGCACCTCGGACAGGGTCTATGGCTACACCTTC
14	many	TRBJ1-2	TRBV20-1	NA	CSAREGTAWGGYTF	TGCAGTGCTAGAGAGGGAACGGCCTGGGGTGGCTACACCTTC
15	many	TRBJ2-2	TRBV3-1	NA	CASSTPWAGAGELFF	TGTGCCAGCAGCACGCCATGGGCAGGCGCCGGGGAGCTGTTTTTT
16	NA	TRBJ2-4	TRBV5-1	NA	CASRYSPGTAKNIQYF	TGCGCCAGCAGGTACAGCCCGGGGACAGCCAAAAACATTCAGTACTTC
12	many	TRBJ1-2	TRBV11-3	NA	CASSTDSRGYTF	TGTGCCAGCAGCACCGACAGTCGAGGCTACACCTTC
13	many	TRBJ2-7	TRBV11-2	NA	CASSLFSFYEQYF	TGTGCCAGCAGCTTATTTAGTTTCTACGAGCAGTACTTC
16	many	TRBJ2-7	TRBV9	TRBD1	CASSVAGTGPPDEQYF	TGTGCCAGCAGCGTAGCAGGGACAGGGCCCCCCGACGAGCAGTACTTC
17	few	TRBJ2-6	TRBV28	TRBD2	CASSLWGGSSGTNVLTF	TGTGCCAGCAGTTTATGGGGCGGGAGCTCTGGGACCAACGTCCTGACTTTC
13	many	TRBJ1-2	TRBV5-6	NA	CASSLGELYGYTF	TGTGCCAGCAGCTTGGGGGAGCTCTATGGCTACACCTTC
14	NA	TRBJ2-7	TRBV7-6	NA	CASSQGKQGYEQYF	TGTGCCAGCAGTCAAGGGAAACAGGGATACGAGCAGTACTTC
12	many	TRBJ2-5	TRBV6-1	NA	CASRHRGETQYF	TGTGCCAGCAGACACCGCGGCGAGACCCAGTACTTC
13	many	TRBJ2-5	TRBV28	NA	CASTFQGLGTQYF	TGTGCCAGCACCTTTCAGGGGCTCGGGACCCAGTACTTC
15	NA	TRBJ2-3	TRBV6-1	TRBD1	CASSGGQGVTDTQYF	TGTGCCAGCAGTGGGGGACAGGGGGTTACAGATACGCAGTATTTT
16	few	TRBJ2-1	TRBV9	TRBD2	CASSRPGLAAYNEQFF	TGTGCCAGCAGCAGACCTGGACTAGCGGCCTACAATGAGCAGTTCTTC
15	NA	TRBJ1-1	TRBV7-6	NA	CASSLEQDLNTEAFF	TGTGCCAGCAGCTTAGAGCAGGACTTGAACACTGAAGCTTTCTTT
13	many	TRBJ1-1	TRBV7-9	TRBD1	CASTGTGGTEAFF	TGTGCCAGCACCGGGACAGGGGGCACTGAAGCTTTCTTT
13	many	TRBJ1-2	TRBV28	NA	CASTHEGGYGYTF	TGTGCCAGCACCCACGAGGGGGGTTATGGCTACACCTTC
15	NA	TRBJ2-7	TRBV2	TRBD1	CASSEMDRGTYEQYF	TGTGCCAGCAGTGAGATGGACAGGGGGACCTACGAGCAGTACTTC
14	many	TRBJ2-5	TRBV6-1	NA	CASSASGGGETQYF	TGTGCCAGCAGTGCCTCAGGGGGAGGAGAGACCCAGTACTTC
13	NA	TRBJ2-7	TRBV19	NA	CASSRGTLDEQYF	TGTGCCAGTAGTAGGGGGACGTTAGACGAGCAGTACTTC
14	many	TRBJ2-7	TRBV7-9	NA	CASSHLRDLYEQYF	TGTGCCAGCAGCCACCTCAGGGATCTCTACGAGCAGTACTTC
15	few	TRBJ2-7	TRBV12-3/TRBV12-4	TRBD2	CASSYGPGLAVEQYF	TGTGCCAGCAGCTACGGACCGGGACTAGCAGTCGAGCAGTACTTC
16	few	TRBJ1-1	TRBV27	NA	CASRTTGTFPNTEAFF	TGTGCCAGCAGGACCACAGGAACATTCCCGAACACTGAAGCTTTCTTT
17	many	TRBJ2-1	TRBV6-4	TRBD2	CASSDSPSSGGNNEQFF	TGTGCCAGCAGTGACTCCCCATCTAGCGGGGGGAACAATGAGCAGTTCTTC
15	many	TRBJ1-2	TRBV30	NA	CAWSVSGAGNYGYTF	TGTGCCTGGAGTGTTTCAGGGGCGGGAAACTATGGCTACACCTTC
14	NA	TRBJ2-6	TRBV10-3	NA	CAIRGVAGANVLTF	TGTGCCATCAGGGGGGTGGCTGGGGCCAACGTCCTGACTTTC
17	many	TRBJ2-3	TRBV9	TRBD2	CASSVGRTSGRADTQYF	TGTGCCAGCAGCGTAGGAAGGACTAGCGGGAGGGCGGATACGCAGTATTTT